Listed here are 28 T cell receptor beta chains from one sample, sequenced in a study of CD8 T cells in ankylosing spondylitis. Study findings and constraints: It appeared that ankylosing spondylitis blood was characterized by a TCR beta motif of under ten highly homologous variants.

These TCRs are of unknown antigen specificity. A single record per CDR3 protein comes from TCRdb applying MiXCR to the 5' RACE reads. The sample holds hundreds of thousands of distinct CDR3 sequences, approximately 12% seen once. Sequencing input: blood, either unsorted or a sorted T cell fraction (not recorded which). Receptor source: a male donor with ankylosing spondylitis.

The chain links TRBV24-1 to TRBJ2-3, with TRBD1 matching over 9 bases. J lost 4 bases, V lost 5 bases, and 3 bases had no gene match. The CDR3 has 14 amino acids. Germline V gene lookup returns CDR1 KGHDR and CDR2 SFDVKD. In DNA form, the CDR3 reads TGTGCCACCAGTGTTACAGGGGGCGCAGATACGCAGTATTTT. Translation gives CATSVTGGADTQYF.

V and J are TRBV7-2 and TRBJ1-4; 7 bases match TRBD1. CDR1 is SGHTA and CDR2 is FQGNSA in the germline V gene. The ends lost 4 bases at V and 2 bases at J; junction bases unmatched: 4. The CDR3 has 15 residues. Here the CDR3 DNA reads TGTGCCAGCAGCTACCCAGGGGGTACTAATGAAAAACTGTTTTTT. Protein product: CASSYPGGTNEKLFF.

The CDR3 region is CASSLEGVYGYTF. DNA of the CDR3: TGTGCCAGCAGCTTAGAGGGCGTCTATGGCTACACCTTC. V and J are TRBV11-2 and TRBJ1-2; D uncertain. Trimming took off 0 bases at V and 4 bases at J, with 6 bases between the two ends. The length of the CDR3 is 13 residues. CDR1 SGHAT and CDR2 FQNNGV come from the germline V gene.

The chain recombines TRBV4-3 with TRBJ1-2; D may be TRBD1 (5 bases). V lost 1 base and J lost 2, with 11 bases in between. Per the germline V gene, CDR1 is LGHNA and CDR2 is YSLEER. CDR3 size: 15 residues. CDR3 in amino acids: CASSQGAQGNYGYTF. DNA of the CDR3: TGCGCCAGCAGCCAAGGCGCCCAGGGCAACTATGGCTACACCTTC.

This sequence joins TRBV20-1 and TRBJ2-3; no firm D call. Looked up from germline, CDR1 is DFQATT and CDR2 is SNEGSKA (reference sequence). The CDR3 has 16 residues. The V and J ends lost 0 bases and 2 bases respectively, with 15 bases between them. The CDR3 region has the DNA TGCAGTGCTAGAGATCTCCGGACCGCTCTCACAGATACGCAGTATTTT. Amino acids: CSARDLRTALTDTQYF.

This clonotype was seen only a few times. The V and J genes are TRBV7-9 and TRBJ2-1; 10 bases fit TRBD2. V was pared by 5 bases and J by 6 bases, with 10 bases of the junction left unmatched. The CDR3 runs 16 residues. Germline V CDR1 and CDR2: SEHNR, FQNEAQ (reference sequence). The CDR3 loop reads CASSPQAAGGINEQFF. DNA of the CDR3: TGTGCCAGCAGCCCCCAGGCAGCGGGGGGGATCAATGAGCAGTTCTTC.

The J gene is TRBJ2-3, the V gene TRBV5-1, with 7 bases fitting TRBD1. V shed 5 bases and J 2 bases; nucleotides not matched to a gene: 5. The CDR3 consists of 14 residues. Germline V gene lookup returns CDR1 SGHRS and CDR2 YFSETQ. The chain's CDR3 is CASRQGQVTDTQYF. The CDR3 DNA is TGCGCCAGCAGGCAAGGACAGGTCACAGATACGCAGTATTTT.

This clonotype was picked up a small number of times. V and J are TRBV18 and TRBJ1-4; no definite D call. The CDR3 loop spans 15 amino acids. Trimming pared 2 bases from V and 2 bases from J, leaving 9 bases between. Germline loops: CDR1 KGHSH, CDR2 LQKENI. CDR3 sequence (DNA): TGTGCCAGCTCACCAATGGGTACGACTAATGAAAAACTGTTTTTT. Amino acids: CASSPMGTTNEKLFF.

V and J are TRBV27 and TRBJ2-7; D is undetermined. V dropped 8 bases and J dropped 4 bases, with 12 bases sitting between them. The CDR3 is 12 residues long. The germline V gene encodes CDR1 MNHEY and CDR2 SMNVEV (reference sequence). Here the CDR3 reads CASGVPNYEQYF. CDR3 nucleotide sequence: TGTGCCAGCGGGGTTCCGAATTACGAGCAGTACTTC.

This clonotype has only a few counts. This chain connects TRBV18 to TRBJ2-7; D unresolved. The CDR3 runs 16 residues. V shed 3 bases and J shed 0 bases, with 15 bases lying between them. The germline V gene encodes CDR1 KGHSH and CDR2 LQKENI. The CDR3 here is CASSPPGWSPSYEQYF. The CDR3 DNA reads TGTGCCAGCTCACCCCCAGGTTGGTCTCCCTCCTACGAGCAGTACTTC.

The CDR3, as DNA: TGTGCCAGCAGGACGGGACAGGGGGCTACTGAAGCTTTCTTT. Its translation: CASRTGQGATEAFF. The chain uses TRBV28 and TRBJ1-1, with 12 bases lining up with TRBD1. Trimming cost V 6 bases and J 5 bases; bases outside gene matches: 4. This CDR3 has 14 residues. In germline, CDR1 is MDHEN, CDR2 SYDVKM.

This clonotype was recorded a few times. The J gene is TRBJ2-3, the V gene TRBV15; D remains ambiguous. The V and J ends lost 1 base and 4 bases respectively, with 12 bases between them. Germline assignment: CDR1 LNHNV and CDR2 YYDKDF (reference sequence). The CDR3 spans 15 residues. CDR3 coding DNA: TGTGCCACCAGCAGAGCTGGCGACCCCTCAGATACGCAGTATTTT. As protein: CATSRAGDPSDTQYF. Full variable domain (remainder filled in from reference TRBV15 and TRBJ2-3): DAMVIQNPRYQVTQFGKPVTLSCSQTLNHNVMYWYQQKSSQAPKLLFHYYDKDFNNEADTPDNFQSRRPNTSFCFLDIRSPGLGDTAMYLCATSRAGDPSDTQYFGPGTRLTVL.

The chain is built from TRBV12-3 or TRBV12-4 and TRBJ2-2; D might be TRBD1 (6 bases). The CDR3 runs to 15 residues. Trimming removed 3 bases at V and 4 bases at J, with 12 bases between. The CDR3 spells CASSFNRAGTGELFF. CDR3 bases: TGTGCCAGCAGTTTCAACAGGGCTGGCACCGGGGAGCTGTTTTTT.

The genes are TRBV7-8 and TRBJ2-3, with D hard to call. With 0 bases removed from V and 0 bases from J, the gap between germline ends came to 10 bases. The V gene's germline CDR1 is SGHVS and CDR2 FQNEAQ. There are 16 residues in the CDR3. The CDR3 DNA follows: TGTGCCAGCAGCTTAGCAGGGTTCTCTAGCACAGATACGCAGTATTTT. Amino acids: CASSLAGFSSTDTQYF.

This clonotype was detected ten times or more. V usage is TRBV28 and J usage is TRBJ2-3; D is perhaps TRBD2 (6 bases). The length of the CDR3 is 16 residues. From germline, CDR1 is MDHEN and CDR2 SYDVKM. Between the trimmed V and J ends, which lost 6 bases and 1 base, there was a span of 17 bases. CDR3 in amino acids: CASRGFVWRGTDTQYF. CDR3 nucleotide sequence: TGTGCCAGCAGGGGGTTCGTGTGGAGGGGCACAGATACGCAGTATTTT.

This clonotype was observed a few times. The chain joins TRBV6-1 to TRBJ2-5, with 8 bases fitting TRBD1. CDR3 length: 14 residues. Per germline, CDR1 MNHNS and CDR2 SASEGT. V shed 6 bases and J 7 bases; nucleotides not matched to a gene: 10. The CDR3 region is CASRTGGPRWTQYF. The DNA of the CDR3 is TGTGCCAGCAGAACAGGGGGACCAAGGTGGACCCAGTACTTC.

V and J are TRBV7-2 and TRBJ2-3, with 7 bases aligning to TRBD2. V was pared by 1 base and J by 5 bases, with 6 bases of the junction left unmatched. CDR1 SGHTA and CDR2 FQGNSA come from the germline V gene. CDR3 size: 15 residues. CDR3 sequence (DNA): TGTGCCAGCAGCTTAGTGGGAGGGTTTGGAGATACGCAGTATTTT. Encoded protein: CASSLVGGFGDTQYF.

This clonotype came up a few times. The chain joins TRBV30 to TRBJ1-2; D ambiguous. The CDR3 length is 13 residues. Germline CDR1 GTSNPN, CDR2 SVGIG (reference sequence). V gave up 0 bases and J gave up 8 bases, with 13 bases separating them. The CDR3 DNA is TGTGCCTGGAGTGTACGGGAATTTGGAGGCTACACCTTC. Its translation: CAWSVREFGGYTF.

In this sample, this clonotype turned up a few times. The chain employs TRBV5-5 and TRBJ2-1; no definite D call. This CDR3 comprises 15 residues. Germline V lookup: CDR1 SGHKS, CDR2 YYEKEE (reference sequence). V lost 6 bases and J 4 bases, leaving 17 bases between the germline ends. CDR3 coding DNA: TGTGCCAGCACCGAGAGACTTGGGGTATACAATGAGCAGTTCTTC. It is translated as CASTERLGVYNEQFF.

The sample holds a few counts of this clonotype. The chain recombines TRBV7-8 with TRBJ2-3; tentative D call: TRBD2 (6 bases). V dropped 0 bases and J dropped 3 bases, with 13 bases sitting between them. From germline, CDR1 is SGHVS and CDR2 FQNEAQ. CDR3 length: 16 residues. The CDR3 protein is CASSLAPGSGTDTQYF. Here the CDR3 DNA reads TGTGCCAGCAGCTTAGCCCCCGGGAGCGGGACAGATACGCAGTATTTT. The full variable domain, in which reference TRBV7-8 and TRBJ2-3 provide the parts outside the CDR3, is GAGVSQSPRYKVAKRGQDVALRCDPISGHVSLFWYQQALGQGPEFLTYFQNEAQLDKSGLPSDRFFAERPEGSVSTLKIQRTQQEDSAVYLCASSLAPGSGTDTQYFGPGTRLTVL.

J is TRBJ2-1 and V is TRBV4-1; 10 positions match TRBD2. The CDR3 is 22 amino acids. V shed 2 bases, J shed 0 bases, and the junction held 19 bases outside the gene matches. CDR1 and CDR2 (germline): MGHRA, YSYEKL. The CDR3 nucleotides read TGCGCCAGCAGCCAAAGAACCCTAGCGGGGGAGGGAAACTGGTACTCCTACAATGAGCAGTTCTTC. Translated, it gives CASSQRTLAGEGNWYSYNEQFF.

In this sample, this clonotype turned up a few times. The chain combines TRBV20-1 with TRBJ1-2; 9 bases align to TRBD1. V lost 5 bases, J lost 1 base, and 5 bases stayed unmatched. This CDR3 contains 14 residues. The germline gives CDR1 DFQATT, CDR2 SNEGSKA (reference sequence). The CDR3 bases are TGCAGTGCTGCGGACAGGGGAAGTAACTATGGCTACACCTTC. This sequence encodes CSAADRGSNYGYTF.

This clonotype has at least ten counts. V is TRBV20-1 and J is TRBJ2-1; no clear D. The CDR3 totals 13 residues. From germline, CDR1 is DFQATT and CDR2 SNEGSKA (reference sequence). Trimming took 3 bases from V and 0 from J, leaving 6 bases between them. CDR3 sequence (DNA): TGCAGTGCTAGGAGGAGCTCCTACAATGAGCAGTTCTTC. It is translated as CSARRSSYNEQFF.

This clonotype was recorded a few times. The chain links TRBV4-1 to TRBJ2-1; TRBD2 matches 9 bases. Trimming took 3 bases from V and 3 from J; bases not matched to a gene: 6. CDR1 and CDR2 from the germline V gene are MGHRA and YSYEKL. CDR3 length: 16 residues. The CDR3 protein is CASSHEGRGGYNEQFF. The CDR3 nucleotides are TGCGCCAGCAGCCACGAGGGGCGGGGGGGCTACAATGAGCAGTTCTTC.

This clonotype was picked up a small number of times. V usage is TRBV20-1 and J usage is TRBJ2-7; tentative D call: TRBD1 (5 bases). With 3 bases removed from V and 2 bases from J, the gap between germline ends came to 14 bases. Germline V CDR1 and CDR2: DFQATT, SNEGSKA (reference sequence). The length of the CDR3 is 14 residues. The CDR3 reads CSARGQGITYEQYF. CDR3 coding DNA: TGCAGTGCTAGGGGTCAGGGTATCACCTACGAGCAGTACTTC.

CDR3 protein: CASSGPNEQFF. The CDR3 nucleotides are TGTGCCAGCAGTGGCCCTAATGAGCAGTTCTTC. This chain joins TRBV28 and TRBJ2-1; unclear D gene. The CDR3 consists of 11 residues. Germline loops: CDR1 MDHEN, CDR2 SYDVKM. Trimming left V 5 bases short and J 7 bases short, with 6 bases between.

The rearrangement uses TRBV24-1 and TRBJ2-3, with TRBD2 matching 11 bases. The CDR3 is 16 amino acids. The V gene end was trimmed by 3 bases and the J gene end by 2 bases; junction bases not matched to a gene: 3. The germline gives CDR1 KGHDR, CDR2 SFDVKD. The CDR3 protein is CATSDGGLAATDTQYF. CDR3 in DNA: TGTGCCACCAGTGATGGGGGACTAGCGGCCACAGATACGCAGTATTTT.

This clonotype was detected ten times or more. This rearrangement joins TRBV20-1 to TRBJ2-3; D unresolved. V was shortened by 6 bases and J by 2 bases, with 6 bases between the two germline ends. The V gene's germline CDR1 is DFQATT and CDR2 SNEGSKA (reference sequence). The CDR3 covers 11 residues. CDR3 coding DNA: TGCAGTGCCACACCCACAGATACGCAGTATTTT. It yields the protein CSATPTDTQYF.